This T cell receptor (beta chain) appears in the sequencing data of a study of blood T cell repertoires in COVID-19. Turning to the study itself: Both acute and convalescent COVID-19 samples were obtained from the United States, Italy and Spain. Sample material is recorded as cDNA or gDNA derived from T cells, B-cell-depleted T cells, or PBMCs.

The age range of participants was 18 to 89 years, with residence in roughly 25 US areas. Cohort allocation depended upon clinical history that participants reported. Trimming took off 1 base at V and 16 bases at J, with 10 bases between the two ends. The CDR3 sequence is 11 residues long. In germline, CDR1 is MNHNS, CDR2 SASEGT. Assay: immunoSEQ multiplex PCR; the TCRdb copy retains only in-frame clones and omits some. Altogether about 240,000 clones are present, roughly 86% being singletons, with the ten largest covering about 3.5%. The genes are TRBV6-1 and TRBJ1-4; no clear D. This receptor was taken from a woman aged 40 to 50 with acute COVID-19. The specimen was PBMCs or T cells enriched from blood (not recorded which). CDR3 bases: TGTGCCAGCAGTGAAGTTACTTACTGGTTTTTT. This encodes CASSEVTYWFF.